This TCR beta chain was captured by sequencing in a study of identical twins listed by TCRdb under 2016. General notes on the study: To test whether fetal clonotypes persist, the study used deep sequencing on TCR alpha and beta repertoires from monozygotic twins, unrelated adults of various ages, and cord blood. To rule out contamination, the twin experiments were replicated at different times with different library preparation protocols. What the authors observed across the whole study: Zero-insertion analyses could be partly confounded by invariant T cells such as MAIT and iNKT, although diverse VJ usage argued against such confounding for most clonotypes. Abundant cord blood beta clonotypes had fewer insertions, young adult naive repertoires showed a similar but weaker trend, and memory repertoires showed no such trend. The excess sharing between twins in beta out-of-frame sequences was weaker because fewer shared sequences reduced the signal-to-noise ratio. Out-of-frame TCR alpha sharing in monozygotic twins was systematically underestimated by recombination models, whereas sharing between unrelated individuals was in agreement with the recombination models. Conclusions relied on cross-sectional statistical analysis, since the same donors could not be followed over many years. Out-of-frame TCR alpha sequences shared between twins showed an excess of low generation-probability sequences compared with coincidental sharing between unrelated individuals.

Every donor was a healthy Caucasian. Three pairs of female monozygotic twins, all aged about 18 to 30 years, were included in the twin cohort. RNA for TCR libraries was isolated from peripheral blood mononuclear cells. The CDR3, cysteine through phenylalanine, is 15 amino acids long. The entry retains the CDR3 DNA only, 45 bases that are in frame from base 1. The library was generated by 5' RACE. Sequencing was performed on an Illumina HiSeq 2000. A universal primer binding site was introduced by template switching, and a unique molecular identifier was present in the final cDNA, enabling accurate counting of TCR cDNA molecules. Specific primers in the conserved constant-segment region were used to synthesize first-strand cDNA for TCR alpha and beta chains. To control for contamination, every cDNA library carried two barcodes: a SMART-Mk sample barcode plus Illumina barcodes. TruSeq adapter sequences along with Illumina sample barcodes were introduced in two successive PCR steps. TCR alpha and beta cDNA libraries were sequenced on the Illumina HiSeq platform with custom primers. As for the authors' bioinformatics: MiGEC was used to process raw reads and extract unique molecular identifiers, and MiXCR was used to find CDR3 positions. Recombination models were inferred per individual with the repgenHMM and IGoR tools using an EM algorithm. The tcR package in R was used for shared clonotype analysis, with sharing normalized by the product of cloneset sizes. Out-of-frame nonproductive sequences were analyzed to study raw recombination free of thymic and clonal selection effects. Using fastp trimming at Q25 and MiXCR clonotype assembly, TCRdb reanalyzed the public sequencing data and kept in-frame beta chains. Entries that share a CDR3 protein sequence are merged under the most common genes and DNA. The V and J calls reflect TCRdb's pipeline rather than the authors' work. The sample contains hundreds of thousands of distinct CDR3 sequences, over 8.5% of them found a single time. Roughly 0.97% of the sample goes to the ten largest clones.

This clonotype was counted between two and nine times. The antigen it binds to is not known. One junction end disagrees with the germline gene, perhaps due to a read error. These sequences were also reported in another study, on yellow fever vaccine responses in identical twins. Per that second paper: The authors reported that the T cell response to vaccination in identical twins appeared partly convergent and partly personalized. Focusing on identical twins, the study followed the T cell clones that responded to the vaccine, and did so with precision.

Recombination linked TRBV12-3 or TRBV12-4 to TRBJ2-5; there is no confident call for the D gene. This sequence was found in a woman aged 18-29 years in good health. Sequences were obtained from PBMCs. The CDR3 is CASSLAIESRKRVSF. The nucleotide sequence is TGTGCCAGCAGTTTAGCGATCGAAAGTAGGAAAAGAGTCAGCTTC.